This entry lists 5 T cell receptor beta chains sequenced from one sample in a study of CD8 T cells in Susac syndrome. Reverse transcription of roughly 0.5 to 1 ug RNA was carried out with random hexamers. TCRdb passed the immunoSEQ multiplex PCR reads through MiXCR, listing each CDR3 protein once. The sample shows roughly 180,000 distinct CDR3 sequences, around 94% of them seen only once. Sample: CD4+ T cells from PBMCs. Receptor source: a human donor in good health.

The rearrangement uses TRBV27 and TRBJ1-2, with 8 bases aligning to TRBD1. The trim removed 5 bases at V and 8 bases at J, leaving 10 bases unmatched. There are 14 residues in the CDR3. Germline V lookup: CDR1 MNHEY, CDR2 SMNVEV (reference sequence). This CDR3 is CASSRQGRSSGYTF. The CDR3 DNA follows: TGTGCCAGCAGTCGACAGGGGAGATCGAGCGGCTACACCTTC.

The J gene is TRBJ2-3, the V gene TRBV11-2, with TRBD2 matching 9 bases. J lost 5 bases, V lost 2 bases, and 5 bases had no gene match. The CDR3 runs to 15 residues. Germline values: CDR1 SGHAT, CDR2 FQNNGV. This CDR3 reads CASSLMAGGLDTQYF. CDR3 DNA sequence: TGTGCCAGCAGCTTAATGGCGGGGGGGTTAGATACGCAGTATTTT.

V and J are TRBV4-1 and TRBJ2-5, with TRBD1 matching over 9 bases. Losses at the gene ends were 0 bases for V and 4 bases for J; bases not matched to a gene: 6. The CDR3 loop spans 16 amino acids. CDR1 MGHRA and CDR2 YSYEKL come from the germline V gene. CDR3 sequence: CASSQDAGTGLETQYF. Here the CDR3 DNA reads TGCGCCAGCAGCCAAGATGCCGGGACAGGGCTAGAGACCCAGTACTTC.

This clonotype has only a few counts. This chain joins TRBV6-1 and TRBJ2-5; 8 nucleotides line up with TRBD1. Germline trimming cut 1 base from V and 4 bases from J; bases unmatched to any gene: 5. Germline V gene sequence: CDR1 MNHNS, CDR2 SASEGT. The CDR3 length is 15 residues. CDR3 amino acids: CASSEGGTGVETQYF. Written as DNA, the CDR3 is TGTGCCAGCAGTGAAGGTGGGACAGGTGTAGAGACCCAGTACTTC.

CDR3 sequence: CASSTRDSGANVLTF. The CDR3 nucleotides are TGTGCCAGCAGCACACGAGACTCTGGGGCCAACGTCCTGACTTTC. V and J are TRBV7-9 and TRBJ2-6; no firm D call. This CDR3 region has 15 residues. V dropped 5 bases and J dropped 0 bases, with 8 bases sitting between them. The germline CDR1 and CDR2 sequences are SEHNR and FQNEAQ (reference sequence).